Listed below are T cell receptor beta chains from one sample, sequenced in a study of beta chain features in type 1 diabetes. Sequencing used immunoSEQ multiplex PCR; TCRdb keeps in-frame clones, though not all of them. The data show 630,000 or so clones, more than 12% seen once. Sequencing was done on a sample of naive CD4+ T cells from blood. The receptors derive from a man aged 18-30 years with type 1 diabetes. The CDR3 runs from the conserved cysteine through the conserved F or W. The D gene is left open where the match is weak. Clone size is stated in some rows and not others, as once, few, many or a class when expanded.

j_call	v_call	d_call	clone_size	cdr3_nt	cdr3_aa
TRBJ2-2	TRBV7-7	.	.	TGTGCTAGCAGCCATAACACCGGGGAGCTGTTTTTT	CASSHNTGELFF
TRBJ2-7	TRBV29-1	.	few	TGCAGCGTGACTGGGCAGGGCTACGAGCAGTACTTC	CSVTGQGYEQYF
TRBJ2-2	TRBV9	.	once	TGTGCCAGCAGCGTAGCTACAAGGCAGGCAGGGGTGAACACCGGGGAGCTGTTTTTT	CASSVATRQAGVNTGELFF
TRBJ2-5	TRBV25-1	.	few	TGTGCCAGCAGTGAATATAATGGTCGGGAGACCCAGTACTTC	CASSEYNGRETQYF
TRBJ2-1	TRBV9	TRBD2	few	TGTGCCAGCAGCGTATGGGGGACTAGCGGTGCGAGGTACAATGAGCAGTTCTTC	CASSVWGTSGARYNEQFF
TRBJ2-7	TRBV6-5	.	.	TGTGCCAGCACACCGCCGGGACTGTCCTACGAGCAGTACTTC	CASTPPGLSYEQYF
TRBJ1-1	TRBV29-1	.	.	TGCAGCGTTGCACAATCGGGGGGAGAGGCTGAAGCTTTCTTT	CSVAQSGGEAEAFF
TRBJ1-4	TRBV23-1	.	.	TGCGCCAGCAGTCAATCCCGACAGAGGGACCATGAAAAACTGTTTTTT	CASSQSRQRDHEKLFF
TRBJ1-6	TRBV19	TRBD1	.	TGTGCCAGTAGTTTGCAGGGGGGGAATTCACCCCTCCACTTT	CASSLQGGNSPLHF
TRBJ1-4	TRBV27	.	.	TGTGCCAGCAGTCCGTCGACAGCCCCAACTAATGAAAAACTGTTTTTT	CASSPSTAPTNEKLFF
TRBJ2-7	TRBV11-2	.	few	TGTGCCAGCAGCTTGGATTGGGACGAGCAGTACTTC	CASSLDWDEQYF
TRBJ2-5	TRBV25-1	TRBD2	.	TGTGCCAGCAGTGAAACCATTAGCGGGAGGGGGACCCAGTACTTC	CASSETISGRGTQYF
TRBJ2-5	TRBV9	.	.	TGTGCCAGCAGCGTAGGTCAGAACCGACCGGAGACCCAGTACTTC	CASSVGQNRPETQYF
TRBJ1-6	TRBV7-9	TRBD1	.	TGTGCCAGCAGCCCAATGGCCGGGGGGGACAGCTCACCCCTCCACTTT	CASSPMAGGDSSPLHF
TRBJ2-7	TRBV7-2	TRBD2	.	TGTGCCAGCAGCCCTAGCGGGAGCCTCTCCTACGAGCAGTACTTC	CASSPSGSLSYEQYF
TRBJ1-5	TRBV30	.	.	TGTGCCTGGAGCACAGGTTACAATCAGCCCCAGCATTTT	CAWSTGYNQPQHF
TRBJ2-7	TRBV6-6	.	few	TGTGCCAGCAGCCCCCCCGGTCCCTCAACCTACGAGCAGTACTTC	CASSPPGPSTYEQYF
TRBJ1-3	TRBV6-5	.	few	TGTGCCAGCAGCCCGCCAGGGACTGGAAACACCATATATTTT	CASSPPGTGNTIYF
TRBJ1-1	TRBV4-1	.	few	TGCGCCAGCAGCCAAGCCGGGGAAGCTTTCTTT	CASSQAGEAFF
TRBJ1-4	TRBV4-2	.	few	TGTGCCAGCAGCCTCGGGACGGATGAAAAACTGTTTTTT	CASSLGTDEKLFF
TRBJ2-3	TRBV30	.	.	TGTGCCTGGAGCCCCCTTCTGGGGCAGGGCACAGATACGCAGTATTTT	CAWSPLLGQGTDTQYF
TRBJ2-5	TRBV14	TRBD2	few	TGTGCCAGCAGCCAAGGTGGGAGGGCCGCGGGAGAGACCCAGTACTTC	CASSQGGRAAGETQYF
TRBJ1-4	TRBV20-1	.	.	TGCAGTGTTCAGAAAAATGAAAAACTGTTTTTT	CSVQKNEKLFF
TRBJ1-6	TRBV7-9	.	.	TGTGCCAGCATGGAAACGGGACTTTCCTATAATTCACCCCTCCACTTT	CASMETGLSYNSPLHF
TRBJ2-3	TRBV7-2	TRBD1	.	TGTGCCAGCAGCCTACTCGGACAGGGACTCTCTGGCACAGATACGCAGTATTTT	CASSLLGQGLSGTDTQYF
TRBJ1-1	TRBV30	.	.	TGTGCCTGGAGTCCCCGCCTCGAGGCTTTCTTT	CAWSPRLEAFF
TRBJ1-3	TRBV5-1	.	.	TGCGCCAGCAGCTTTTTACCGGTGGCTGGAAACACCATATATTTT	CASSFLPVAGNTIYF
TRBJ1-1	TRBV29-1	.	few	TGCAGCGTTGAAGATAAGACCCCGCCAGGCCATCGAAGCAACACTGAAGCTTTCTTT	CSVEDKTPPGHRSNTEAFF
TRBJ1-6	TRBV6-6	.	few	TGTGCCAGCAGTTACGAGTGGGAGGCCGGGACTCCACCCCTCCACTTT	CASSYEWEAGTPPLHF
TRBJ2-4	TRBV11-2	.	few	TGTGCCAGCAGCCAAATACTAGCCAAAAACATTCAGTACTTC	CASSQILAKNIQYF
TRBJ2-1	TRBV29-1	TRBD2	.	TGCAGCGCGGAGGGAGGGCCCAATGAGCAGTTCTTC	CSAEGGPNEQFF
TRBJ2-1	TRBV5-1	TRBD2	.	TGCGCCAGCAGCAGCGGGACTCCCCGGGGGGAGTATGAGCAGTTCTTC	CASSSGTPRGEYEQFF
TRBJ1-1	TRBV2	.	.	TGTGCCAGCAGTGAGTTAGATGCTGAAGCTTTCTTT	CASSELDAEAFF
TRBJ2-3	TRBV29-1	.	.	TGCAGCGTTGGGAAGGACACAGATACGCAGTATTTT	CSVGKDTDTQYF
TRBJ1-4	TRBV5-1	TRBD1	.	TGCGCCAGCAGCGGCTCGGGGACAGTAAATGAAAAACTGTTTTTT	CASSGSGTVNEKLFF
TRBJ2-2	TRBV2	TRBD1	.	TGTGCCAGCAGTGGGGCAGGGGGCACCGGGGAGCTGTTTTTT	CASSGAGGTGELFF
TRBJ2-1	TRBV5-4	TRBD2	.	TGTGCCAGCAGCTTGGCGTGGGAACTAGCGGGAGATGAGCAGTTCTTC	CASSLAWELAGDEQFF
TRBJ1-2	TRBV5-1	.	.	TGCGCCAGCAGCTTGGAGGGGAGATTTGACTATGGCTACACCTTC	CASSLEGRFDYGYTF
TRBJ2-5	TRBV5-1	.	.	TGCGCCAGCAGAGCTGGACAACTTCAAGAGACCCAGTACTTC	CASRAGQLQETQYF
TRBJ1-2	TRBV30	.	.	TGTGCCTCCAGAACCTACGGACAGACCGATAACTATGGCTACACCTTC	CASRTYGQTDNYGYTF
TRBJ2-7	TRBV14	TRBD2	.	TGTGCCAGCAGTCGTGGACTAGCGGGAGTCAGGAACGGCTACGAGCAGTACTTC	CASSRGLAGVRNGYEQYF
TRBJ2-1	TRBV18	TRBD2	few	TGTGCCAGCTCACCCCTCGGACTAGCGGGAGACAATGAGCAGTTCTTC	CASSPLGLAGDNEQFF
TRBJ2-3	TRBV7-2	.	few	TGTGCCAGCACCTCCAGGGATACGCAGTATTTT	CASTSRDTQYF
TRBJ2-1	TRBV7-2	TRBD2	few	TGTGCCAGCAGCACGACTAGCGGCTTCTACAATGAGCAGTTCTTC	CASSTTSGFYNEQFF
TRBJ2-7	TRBV28	TRBD1	few	TGTGCCAGCAGTGCGCCCGGGACAGGGACCCACGAGCAGTACTTC	CASSAPGTGTHEQYF
TRBJ1-3	TRBV29-1	.	.	TGCAGCGCCCAGGGTAGCTCTGGAAACACCATATATTTT	CSAQGSSGNTIYF
TRBJ2-1	TRBV30	.	.	TGTGCCTGGAGCCAGGGATTAAAGGTTTCGGGCAATGAGCAGTTCTTC	CAWSQGLKVSGNEQFF